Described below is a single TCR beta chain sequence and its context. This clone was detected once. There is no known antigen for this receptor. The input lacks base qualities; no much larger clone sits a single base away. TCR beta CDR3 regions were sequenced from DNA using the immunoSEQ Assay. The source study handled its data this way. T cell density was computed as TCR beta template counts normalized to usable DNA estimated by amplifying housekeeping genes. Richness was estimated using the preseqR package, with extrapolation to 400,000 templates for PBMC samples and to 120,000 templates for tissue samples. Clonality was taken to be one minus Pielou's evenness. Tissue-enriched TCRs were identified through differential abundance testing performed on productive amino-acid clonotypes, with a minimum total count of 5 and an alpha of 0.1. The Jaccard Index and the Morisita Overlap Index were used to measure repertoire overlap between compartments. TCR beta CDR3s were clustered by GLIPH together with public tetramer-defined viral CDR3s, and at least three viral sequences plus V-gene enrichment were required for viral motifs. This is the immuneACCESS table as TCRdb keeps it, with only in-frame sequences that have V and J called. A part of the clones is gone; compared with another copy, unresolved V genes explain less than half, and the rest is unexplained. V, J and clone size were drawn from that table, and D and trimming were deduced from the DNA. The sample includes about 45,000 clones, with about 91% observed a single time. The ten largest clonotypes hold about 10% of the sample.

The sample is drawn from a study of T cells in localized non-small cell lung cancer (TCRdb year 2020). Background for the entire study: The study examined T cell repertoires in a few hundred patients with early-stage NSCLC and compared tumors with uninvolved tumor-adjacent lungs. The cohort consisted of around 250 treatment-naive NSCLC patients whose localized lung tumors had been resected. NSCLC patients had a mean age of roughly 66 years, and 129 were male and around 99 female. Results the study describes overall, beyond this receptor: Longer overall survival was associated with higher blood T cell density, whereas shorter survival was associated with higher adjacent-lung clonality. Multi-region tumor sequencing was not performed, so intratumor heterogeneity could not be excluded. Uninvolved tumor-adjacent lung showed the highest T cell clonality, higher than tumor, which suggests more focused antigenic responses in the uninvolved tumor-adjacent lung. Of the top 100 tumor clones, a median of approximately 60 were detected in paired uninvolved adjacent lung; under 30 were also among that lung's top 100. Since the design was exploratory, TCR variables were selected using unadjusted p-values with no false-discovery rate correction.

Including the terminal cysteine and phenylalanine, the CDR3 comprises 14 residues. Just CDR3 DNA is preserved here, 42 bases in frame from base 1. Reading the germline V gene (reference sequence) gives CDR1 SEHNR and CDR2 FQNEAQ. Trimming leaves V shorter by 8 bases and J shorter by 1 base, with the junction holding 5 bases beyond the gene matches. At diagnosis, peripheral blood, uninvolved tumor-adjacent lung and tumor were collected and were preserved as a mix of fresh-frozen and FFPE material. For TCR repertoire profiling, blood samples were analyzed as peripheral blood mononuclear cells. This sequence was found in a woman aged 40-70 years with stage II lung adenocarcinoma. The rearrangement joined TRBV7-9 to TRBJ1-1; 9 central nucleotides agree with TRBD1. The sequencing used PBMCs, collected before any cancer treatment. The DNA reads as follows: TGTGCCAGCCGTAGACAGGGGGGGAACACTGAAGCTTTCTTT. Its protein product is CASRRQGGNTEAFF.